The entry below gives a single T cell receptor (beta chain) sequence along with its context. The data are from a study of shared clonotypes between healthy human individuals. Repertoires were generated with immunoSEQ multiplex PCR, while TCRdb's copy carries only in-frame clones and drops some. The table lists over a million clones, approximately 98.5% of them singletons, with 0.36% in the top ten. Sequenced input: naive CD4+ T cells sorted from blood. Subset here: CD45RA+ positively selected. This clonotype originated in a man aged 30 to 39 in good health.

The CDR3 DNA reads as TGTGCCAGCAGTTTATCTCTAGCGGGGGACCTTTACGAGCAGTACTTC. It translates to CASSLSLAGDLYEQYF. This rearrangement joins TRBV28 to TRBJ2-7; 10 positions agree with TRBD2. The CDR3 spans 16 residues. Germline assignment: CDR1 MDHEN and CDR2 SYDVKM. The V segment lost 1 base and the J segment 4 bases; nucleotides outside the gene matches: 7. The whole variable domain, filled in from reference TRBV28 and TRBJ2-7, reads DVKVTQSSRYLVKRTGEKVFLECVQDMDHENMFWYRQDPGLGLRLIYFSYDVKMKEKGDIPEGYSVSREKKERFSLILESASTNQTSMYLCASSLSLAGDLYEQYFGPGTRLTVT.